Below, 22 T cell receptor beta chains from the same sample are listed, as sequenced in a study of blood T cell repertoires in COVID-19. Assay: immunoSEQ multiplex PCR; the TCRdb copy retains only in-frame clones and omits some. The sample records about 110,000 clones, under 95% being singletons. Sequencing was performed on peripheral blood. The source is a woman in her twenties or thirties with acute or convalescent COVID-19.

In DNA, the CDR3 is TGTGCCAGCAGCTTAGATTGGCGCGGGGGGTTCGGGGTGAAGGACGAGCAGTACTTC. It yields the protein CASSLDWRGGFGVKDEQYF. The chain joins TRBV11-2 to TRBJ2-7; TRBD2 agrees at 8 bases. V was clipped by 0 bases and J by 5 bases; unmatched bases: 18. CDR1 SGHAT and CDR2 FQNNGV come from the germline V gene. The CDR3 length is 19 residues. Looking up the rest from reference TRBV11-2 and TRBJ2-7 gives the full variable domain: EAGVAQSPRYKIIEKRQSVAFWCNPISGHATLYWYQQILGQGPKLLIQFQNNGVVDDSQLPKDRFSAERLKGVDSTLKIQPAKLEDSAVYLCASSLDWRGGFGVKDEQYFGPGTRLTVT.

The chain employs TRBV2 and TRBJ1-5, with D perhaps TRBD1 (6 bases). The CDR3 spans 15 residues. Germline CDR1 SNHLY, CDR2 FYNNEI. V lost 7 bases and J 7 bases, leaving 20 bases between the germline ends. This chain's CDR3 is CASTALPPTGQPQHF. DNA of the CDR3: TGTGCCAGCACTGCCCTCCCCCCTACAGGGCAGCCCCAGCATTTT.

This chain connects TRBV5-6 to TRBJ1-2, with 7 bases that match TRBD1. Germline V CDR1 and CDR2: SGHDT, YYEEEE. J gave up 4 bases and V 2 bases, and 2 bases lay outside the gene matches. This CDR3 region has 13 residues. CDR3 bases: TGTGCCAGCAGCTTTGACAGGGCCTATGGCTACACCTTC. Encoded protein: CASSFDRAYGYTF.

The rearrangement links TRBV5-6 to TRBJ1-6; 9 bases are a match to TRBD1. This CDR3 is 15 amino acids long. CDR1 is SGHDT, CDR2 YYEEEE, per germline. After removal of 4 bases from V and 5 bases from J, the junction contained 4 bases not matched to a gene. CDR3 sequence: CASSRGDRDNSPLHF. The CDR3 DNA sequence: TGTGCCAGCAGCCGGGGGGACAGGGATAATTCACCCCTCCACTTT.

The CDR3 DNA sequence: TGTGCCAGCAGCTCAGCGGCCAGCTCCTACGAGCAGTACTTC. Amino acids: CASSSAASSYEQYF. This chain uses TRBV5-5 with TRBJ2-7; weak D call: TRBD2 (5 bases). This CDR3 contains 14 residues. Germline V CDR1 and CDR2: SGHKS, YYEKEE (reference sequence). V was trimmed by 3 bases and J by 0 bases, leaving 10 bases between them.

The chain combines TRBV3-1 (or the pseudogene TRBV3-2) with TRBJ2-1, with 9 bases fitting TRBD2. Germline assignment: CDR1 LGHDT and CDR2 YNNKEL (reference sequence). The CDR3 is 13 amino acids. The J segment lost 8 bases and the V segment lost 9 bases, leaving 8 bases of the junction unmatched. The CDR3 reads CASGGRARDEQFF. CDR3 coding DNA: TGTGCCAGTGGCGGGAGGGCCCGGGATGAGCAGTTCTTC.

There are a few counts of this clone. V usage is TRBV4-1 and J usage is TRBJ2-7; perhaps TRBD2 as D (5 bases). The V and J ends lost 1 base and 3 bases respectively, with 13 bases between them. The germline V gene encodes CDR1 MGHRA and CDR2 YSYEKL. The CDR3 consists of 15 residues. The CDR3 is CASSQGGVLGYEQYF. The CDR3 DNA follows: TGCGCCAGCAGCCAAGGGGGAGTTTTAGGCTACGAGCAGTACTTC.

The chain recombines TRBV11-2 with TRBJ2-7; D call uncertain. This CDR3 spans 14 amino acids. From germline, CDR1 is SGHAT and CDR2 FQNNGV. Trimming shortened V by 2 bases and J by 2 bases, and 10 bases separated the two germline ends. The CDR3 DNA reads TGTGCCAGCAGCTTAATAGTCGAGGCCTACGAGCAGTACTTC. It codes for CASSLIVEAYEQYF.

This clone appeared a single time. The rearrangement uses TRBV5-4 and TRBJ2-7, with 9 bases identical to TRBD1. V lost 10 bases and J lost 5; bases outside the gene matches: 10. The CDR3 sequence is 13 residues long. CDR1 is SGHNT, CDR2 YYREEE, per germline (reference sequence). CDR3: CALPAWTGDEQYF. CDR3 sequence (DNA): TGTGCCTTACCGGCATGGACAGGGGACGAGCAGTACTTC.

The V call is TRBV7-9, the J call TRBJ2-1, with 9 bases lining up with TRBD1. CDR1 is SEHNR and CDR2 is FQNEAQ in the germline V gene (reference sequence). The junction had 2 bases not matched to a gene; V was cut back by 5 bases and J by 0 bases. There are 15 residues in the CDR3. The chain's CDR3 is CASSLDRGSYNEQFF. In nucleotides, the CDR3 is TGTGCCAGCAGCCTGGACAGGGGCTCCTACAATGAGCAGTTCTTC.

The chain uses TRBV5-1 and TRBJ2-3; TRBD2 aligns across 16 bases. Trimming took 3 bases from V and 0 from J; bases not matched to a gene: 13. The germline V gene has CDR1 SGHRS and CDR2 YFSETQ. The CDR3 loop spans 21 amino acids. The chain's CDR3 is CASSSSGLAGGLLGSTDTQYF. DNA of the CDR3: TGCGCCAGCAGCTCCTCGGGACTAGCGGGGGGGCTTTTAGGGAGCACAGATACGCAGTATTTT.

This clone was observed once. CDR3 loop: CASRTTGLAEIKETQYF. The CDR3, as DNA: TGTGCCAGCAGGACGACTGGACTAGCGGAAATAAAAGAGACCCAGTACTTC. The genes are TRBV28 and TRBJ2-5, with TRBD2 matching over 10 bases. The CDR3 spans 17 residues. Germline CDR1 is MDHEN and CDR2 is SYDVKM. J gave up 3 bases and V 6 bases, and 13 bases lay outside the gene matches.

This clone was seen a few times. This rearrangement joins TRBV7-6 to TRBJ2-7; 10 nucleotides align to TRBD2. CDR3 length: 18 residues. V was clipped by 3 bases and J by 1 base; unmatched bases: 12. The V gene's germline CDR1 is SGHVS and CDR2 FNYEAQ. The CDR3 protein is CASSFLAASGSPSYEQYF. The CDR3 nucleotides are TGTGCCAGCAGCTTTTTGGCTGCTAGCGGGAGTCCGTCCTACGAGCAGTACTTC.

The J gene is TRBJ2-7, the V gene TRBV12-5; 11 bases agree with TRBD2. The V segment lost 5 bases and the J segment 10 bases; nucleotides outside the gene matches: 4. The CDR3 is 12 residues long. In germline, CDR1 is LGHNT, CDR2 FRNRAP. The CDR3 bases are TGTGCTAGTGGTACCGGGACTAGCGGCCAGTACTTC. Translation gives CASGTGTSGQYF.

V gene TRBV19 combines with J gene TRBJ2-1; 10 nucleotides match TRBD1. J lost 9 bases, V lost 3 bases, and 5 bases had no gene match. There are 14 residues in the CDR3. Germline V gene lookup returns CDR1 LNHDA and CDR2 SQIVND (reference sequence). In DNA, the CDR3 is TGTGCCAGTAGTATGGGACAGGGGATGAGTGAGCAGTTCTTC. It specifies CASSMGQGMSEQFF.

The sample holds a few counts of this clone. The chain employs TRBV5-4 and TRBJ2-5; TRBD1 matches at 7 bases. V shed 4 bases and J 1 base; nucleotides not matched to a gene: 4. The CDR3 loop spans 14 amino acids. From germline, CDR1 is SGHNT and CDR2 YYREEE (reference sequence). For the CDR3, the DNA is TGTGCCAGCAGCCCCGGGACAGCCCAAGAGACCCAGTACTTC. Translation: CASSPGTAQETQYF.

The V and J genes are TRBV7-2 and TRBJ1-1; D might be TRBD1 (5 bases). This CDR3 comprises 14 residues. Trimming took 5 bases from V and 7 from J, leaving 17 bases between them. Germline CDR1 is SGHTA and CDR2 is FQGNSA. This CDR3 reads CASSRLPGIDEAFF. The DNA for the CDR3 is TGTGCCAGCAGCCGCCTCCCAGGGATTGATGAAGCTTTCTTT.

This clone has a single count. The CDR3 loop is CASSRRTGSPSSYEQYF. The CDR3, as DNA: TGTGCCAGTAGTAGAAGAACCGGGTCCCCCAGCTCCTACGAGCAGTACTTC. The chain links TRBV19 to TRBJ2-7; no firm D call. Germline CDR1 reads LNHDA; CDR2 reads SQIVND (reference sequence). V lost 4 bases and J lost 0, with 19 bases in between. CDR3 size: 17 residues.

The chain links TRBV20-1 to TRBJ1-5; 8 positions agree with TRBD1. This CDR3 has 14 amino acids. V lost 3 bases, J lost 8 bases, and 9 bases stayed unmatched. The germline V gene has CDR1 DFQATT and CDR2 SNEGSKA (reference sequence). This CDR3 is CSASHRRGLEPQHF. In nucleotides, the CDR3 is TGCAGTGCTAGTCACCGCAGGGGGCTTGAGCCCCAGCATTTT.

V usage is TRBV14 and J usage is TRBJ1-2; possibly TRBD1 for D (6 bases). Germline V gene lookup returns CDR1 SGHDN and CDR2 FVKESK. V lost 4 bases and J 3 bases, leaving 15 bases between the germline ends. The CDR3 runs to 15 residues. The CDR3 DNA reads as TGTGCCAGCAGCCCAAGAGGGGCAGGGGACTATGGCTACACCTTC. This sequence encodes CASSPRGAGDYGYTF. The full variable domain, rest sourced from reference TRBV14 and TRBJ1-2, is EAGVTQFPSHSVIEKGQTVTLRCDPISGHDNLYWYRRVMGKEIKFLLHFVKESKQDESGMPNNRFLAERTGGTYSTLKVQPAELEDSGVYFCASSPRGAGDYGYTFGSGTRLTVV.

The CDR3 sequence: CASSLAGTGDRSLHF. CDR3 nucleotides: TGTGCCAGCAGCTTAGCCGGGACAGGGGACCGATCCCTCCACTTT. The chain employs TRBV7-8 and TRBJ1-6; 10 bases align to TRBD1. This CDR3 is 15 amino acids long. V was clipped by 0 bases and J by 14 bases; unmatched bases: 7. In germline, CDR1 is SGHVS, CDR2 FQNEAQ.

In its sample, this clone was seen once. CDR3 nucleotide sequence: TGTGCCTGGAGTGGACTAGCGGGACACAATGAGCAGTTCTTC. Protein sequence: CAWSGLAGHNEQFF. This rearrangement joins TRBV30 to TRBJ2-1; 11 bases fit TRBD2. Germline loops: CDR1 GTSNPN, CDR2 SVGIG (reference sequence). V dropped 1 base and J dropped 5; count of bases not matched to a gene: 1. The CDR3 totals 14 residues.